Listed below are T cell receptor beta chains from one sample, sequenced in a study of blood T cells in healthy people across ages. TCRdb fed the 5' RACE reads into MiXCR, producing one record per CDR3 protein. The table includes around 1.5 million distinct CDR3 sequences, 35% to 45% detected once. Sequencing was done on a sample of blood. These receptors were obtained from a woman in her late teens or twenties in good health. The CDR3 runs from the conserved cysteine through the conserved F or W. Each record gives: V gene, J gene, CDR3 length, CDR3 protein.

TRBV2	TRBJ2-1	14	CASSELGQSGEQFF
TRBV12-1	TRBJ2-3	15	CASSLGRDCTDTQYF
TRBV10-3	.	16	CVISSGLAGVGYEQYF
TRBV5-8	.	16	CASSLQGTSVTHEQYF
TRBV7-2	.	14	CASSLGGQEREQYF
TRBV7-3	.	15	CASSLTAGAGETQYF
TRBV7-8	TRBJ2-3	16	CASSTLASGSTDTQYF
TRBV5-1	TRBJ1-1	14	CASSGGTGVGEAFF
TRBV6-5	TRBJ1-2	13	CASCERGFYGYTF
TRBV28	TRBJ1-6	15	CASSLEGRIIAPLHF
TRBV20-1	TRBJ1-2	12	CSAARLGDGYTF
TRBV11-2	TRBJ2-7	14	CASSMGQGPREQYF
TRBV4-1	TRBJ1-5	16	CTSSQGARTNHQPQHF
TRBV20-1	TRBJ2-3	14	CSAGAPSGGDTQYF
TRBV28	TRBJ1-1	10	CASRLNEAFF
TRBV20-1	TRBJ1-5	13	CSAPGLRGQPQHF
TRBV11-2	TRBJ2-2	15	CASSWTSGITGELFF
TRBV9	TRBJ1-4	14	CASSVAGRFGKLFF
TRBV6-1	TRBJ2-3	14	CASRRTSPTDTQYF
TRBV5-1	TRBJ1-4	15	CASSLADRVDEKLFF
TRBV3-1	TRBJ2-7	17	CASSQDLGTSRAYEQYF
TRBV6-1	TRBJ1-2	13	CASGGSNIFEDTF
TRBV3-1	TRBJ2-3	16	CASSQAGTSLTDTQYF
TRBV4-1	TRBJ1-2	15	CASSQVAGANYGYTF
TRBV25-1	TRBJ2-3	15	CASSDLAGQTDTQYF
TRBV20-1	TRBJ1-2	14	CSAREEGLGYGYTF
TRBV12-3/TRBV12-4	TRBJ1-2	15	CASSRLGTADYGYTF
TRBV5-1	TRBJ2-1	17	CASSLVMQPVSYNEQFF
TRBV7-8	TRBJ2-1	12	CASSLDVPGQFF